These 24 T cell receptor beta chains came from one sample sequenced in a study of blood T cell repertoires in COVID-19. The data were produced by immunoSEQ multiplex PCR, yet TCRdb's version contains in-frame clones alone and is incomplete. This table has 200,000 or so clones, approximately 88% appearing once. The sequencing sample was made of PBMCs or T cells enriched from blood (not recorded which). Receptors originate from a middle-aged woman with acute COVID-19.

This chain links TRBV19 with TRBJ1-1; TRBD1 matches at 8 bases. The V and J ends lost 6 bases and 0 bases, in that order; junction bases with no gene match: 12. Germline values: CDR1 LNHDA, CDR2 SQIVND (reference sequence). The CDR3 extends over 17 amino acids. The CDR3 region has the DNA TGTGCCAGTAGCGCAGGGGGCGCGGCGGGCATGAACACTGAAGCTTTCTTT. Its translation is CASSAGGAAGMNTEAFF.

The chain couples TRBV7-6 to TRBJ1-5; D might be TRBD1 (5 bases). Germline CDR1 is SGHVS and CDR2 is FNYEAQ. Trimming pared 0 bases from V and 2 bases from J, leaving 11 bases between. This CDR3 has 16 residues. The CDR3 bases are TGTGCCAGCAGCTTAGCGCCGGGGGATGGCAATCAGCCCCAGCATTTT. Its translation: CASSLAPGDGNQPQHF.

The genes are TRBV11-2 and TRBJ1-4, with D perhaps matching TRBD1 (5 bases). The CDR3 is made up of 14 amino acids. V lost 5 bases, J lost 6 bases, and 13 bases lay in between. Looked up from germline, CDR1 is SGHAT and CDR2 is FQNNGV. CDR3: CASSRGGNYEKLFF. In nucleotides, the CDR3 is TGTGCCAGCAGCCGCGGGGGAAACTATGAAAAACTGTTTTTT.

CDR3 DNA: TGTGCCAGCAGCTCGACTAGCCAAGAGACCCAGTACTTC. This translates into CASSSTSQETQYF. This chain uses TRBV7-7 with TRBJ2-5; the D gene is possibly TRBD2 (6 bases). The CDR3 has 13 residues. CDR1 is SSHAT and CDR2 is FNYEAQ in the germline V gene (reference sequence). Between the trimmed V and J ends, which lost 4 bases and 1 base, there was a span of 7 bases.

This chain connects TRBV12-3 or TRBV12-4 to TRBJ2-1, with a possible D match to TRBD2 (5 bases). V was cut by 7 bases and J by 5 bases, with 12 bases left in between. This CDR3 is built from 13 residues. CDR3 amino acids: CASISGWDNEQFF. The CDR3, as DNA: TGTGCCAGCATTTCGGGATGGGACAATGAGCAGTTCTTC.

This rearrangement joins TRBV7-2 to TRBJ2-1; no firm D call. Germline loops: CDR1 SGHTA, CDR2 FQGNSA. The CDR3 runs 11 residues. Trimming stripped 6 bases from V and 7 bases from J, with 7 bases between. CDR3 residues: CASRTDNEQFF. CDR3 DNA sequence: TGTGCCAGCAGGACTGATAATGAGCAGTTCTTC.

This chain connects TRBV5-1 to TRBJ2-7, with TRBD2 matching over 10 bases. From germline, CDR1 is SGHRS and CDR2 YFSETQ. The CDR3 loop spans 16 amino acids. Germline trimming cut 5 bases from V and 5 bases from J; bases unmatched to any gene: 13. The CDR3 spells CASRVLVTSGRNEQYF. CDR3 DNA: TGCGCCAGCAGGGTGCTGGTGACTAGCGGGCGGAACGAGCAGTACTTC. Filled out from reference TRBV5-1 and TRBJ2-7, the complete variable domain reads KAGVTQTPRYLIKTRGQQVTLSCSPISGHRSVSWYQQTPGQGLQFLFEYFSETQRNKGNFPGRFSGRQFSNSRSEMNVSTLELGDSALYLCASRVLVTSGRNEQYFGPGTRLTVT.

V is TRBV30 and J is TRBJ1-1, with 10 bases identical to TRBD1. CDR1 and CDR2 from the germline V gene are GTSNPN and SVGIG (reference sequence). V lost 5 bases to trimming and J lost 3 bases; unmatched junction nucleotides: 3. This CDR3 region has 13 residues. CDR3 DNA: TGTGCCTGGTCGGACAGGGGGGACACTGAAGCTTTCTTT. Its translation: CAWSDRGDTEAFF.

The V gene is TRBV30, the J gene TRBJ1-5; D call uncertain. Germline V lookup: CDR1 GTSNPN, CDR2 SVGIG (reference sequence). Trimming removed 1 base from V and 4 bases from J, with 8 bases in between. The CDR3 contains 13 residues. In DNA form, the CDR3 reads TGTGCCTGGAGTGACCAGTTTAATCAGCCCCAGCATTTT. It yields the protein CAWSDQFNQPQHF.

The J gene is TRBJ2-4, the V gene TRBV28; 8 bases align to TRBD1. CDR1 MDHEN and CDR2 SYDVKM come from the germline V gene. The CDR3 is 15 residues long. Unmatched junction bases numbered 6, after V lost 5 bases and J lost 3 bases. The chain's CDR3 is CASSGQGLGKNIQYF. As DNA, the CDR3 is TGTGCCAGCAGTGGACAGGGATTAGGCAAAAACATTCAGTACTTC.

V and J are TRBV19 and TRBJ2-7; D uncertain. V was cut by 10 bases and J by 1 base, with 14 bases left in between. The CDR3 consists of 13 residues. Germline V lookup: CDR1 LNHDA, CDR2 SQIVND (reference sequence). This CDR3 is CAIHDGLSYEQYV. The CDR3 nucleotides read TGTGCCATTCACGACGGGTTGTCCTACGAGCAGTACGTC.

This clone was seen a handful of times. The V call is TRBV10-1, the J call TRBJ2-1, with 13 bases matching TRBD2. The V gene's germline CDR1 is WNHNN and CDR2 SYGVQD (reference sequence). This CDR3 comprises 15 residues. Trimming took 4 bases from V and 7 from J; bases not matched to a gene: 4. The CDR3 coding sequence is TGCGCCAGCAGTGCCGGGACTAGCGGGACGAATGAGCAGTTCTTC. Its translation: CASSAGTSGTNEQFF.

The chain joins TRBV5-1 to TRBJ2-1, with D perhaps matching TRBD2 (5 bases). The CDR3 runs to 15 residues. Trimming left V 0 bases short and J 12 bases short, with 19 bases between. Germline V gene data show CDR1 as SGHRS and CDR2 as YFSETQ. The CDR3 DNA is TGCGCCAGCAGCTTGGAACAAGACCCGGGGTCCCGGCAGTTCTTC. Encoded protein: CASSLEQDPGSRQFF.

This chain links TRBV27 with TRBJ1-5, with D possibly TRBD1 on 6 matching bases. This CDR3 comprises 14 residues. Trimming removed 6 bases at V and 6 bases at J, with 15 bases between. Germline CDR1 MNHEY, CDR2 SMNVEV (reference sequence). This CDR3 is CASSDTGMAQPQHF. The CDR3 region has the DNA TGTGCCAGCAGCGACACAGGGATGGCTCAGCCCCAGCATTTT.

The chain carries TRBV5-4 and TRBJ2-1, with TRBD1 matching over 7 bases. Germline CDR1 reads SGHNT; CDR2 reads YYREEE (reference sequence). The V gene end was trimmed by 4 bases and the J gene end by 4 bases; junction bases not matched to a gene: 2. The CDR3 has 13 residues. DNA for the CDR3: TGTGCCAGCAGCCAGGGACAGTACAATGAGCAGTTCTTC. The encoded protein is CASSQGQYNEQFF. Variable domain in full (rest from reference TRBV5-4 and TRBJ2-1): ETGVTQSPTHLIKTRGQQVTLRCSSQSGHNTVSWYQQALGQGPQFIFQYYREEENGRGNFPPRFSGLQFPNYSSELNVNALELDDSALYLCASSQGQYNEQFFGPGTRLTVL.

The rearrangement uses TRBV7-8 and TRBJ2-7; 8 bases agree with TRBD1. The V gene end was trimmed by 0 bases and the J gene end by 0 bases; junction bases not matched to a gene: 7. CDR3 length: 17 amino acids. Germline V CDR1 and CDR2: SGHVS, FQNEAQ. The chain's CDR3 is CASSLAAGTGSSYEQYV. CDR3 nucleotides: TGTGCCAGCAGCTTAGCGGCCGGGACAGGTAGCTCCTACGAGCAGTACGTC.

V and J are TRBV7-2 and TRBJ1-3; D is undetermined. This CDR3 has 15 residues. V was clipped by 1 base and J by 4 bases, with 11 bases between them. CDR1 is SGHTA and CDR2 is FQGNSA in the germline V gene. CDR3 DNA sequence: TGTGCCAGCAGCTTAGTAGCAGGAGGGGGAAACACCATATATTTT. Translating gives CASSLVAGGGNTIYF.

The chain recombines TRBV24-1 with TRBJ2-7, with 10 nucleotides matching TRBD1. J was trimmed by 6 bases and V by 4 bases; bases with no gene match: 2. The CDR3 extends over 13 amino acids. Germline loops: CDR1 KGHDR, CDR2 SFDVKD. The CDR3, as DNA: TGTGCCACCAGTGAGAGGACAGGGGGCGAGCAGTACGTC. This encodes CATSERTGGEQYV.

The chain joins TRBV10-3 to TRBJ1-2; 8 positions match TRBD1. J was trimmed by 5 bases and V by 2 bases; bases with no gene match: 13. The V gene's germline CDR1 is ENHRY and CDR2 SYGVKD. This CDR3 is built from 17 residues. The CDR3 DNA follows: TGTGCCATCAGTGAGGGACCTAAGACAGGGGTAGGATATGGCTACACCTTC. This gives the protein CAISEGPKTGVGYGYTF.

Here the CDR3 DNA reads TGTGCCAGCAGTGCCGGACAGGGGTATGGAGCTTTCTTT. Translation: CASSAGQGYGAFF. The V gene is TRBV12-3 or TRBV12-4, the J gene TRBJ1-1; 9 nucleotides match TRBD1. Trimming cost V 5 bases and J 10 bases; bases outside gene matches: 8. The CDR3 sequence is 13 residues long.

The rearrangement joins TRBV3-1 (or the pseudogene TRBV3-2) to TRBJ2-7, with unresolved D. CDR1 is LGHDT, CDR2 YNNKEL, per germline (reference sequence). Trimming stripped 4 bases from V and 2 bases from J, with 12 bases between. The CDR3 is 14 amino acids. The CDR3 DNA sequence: TGTGCCAGCAGCCCGCTTGGCCAAGCCTACGAGCAGTACTTC. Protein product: CASSPLGQAYEQYF.

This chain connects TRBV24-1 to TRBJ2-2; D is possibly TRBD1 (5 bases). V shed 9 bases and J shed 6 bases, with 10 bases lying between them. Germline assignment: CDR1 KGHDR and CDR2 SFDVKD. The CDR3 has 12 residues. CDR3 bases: TGTGCCACCGGGGCCTTTTCCGGGGAGCTGTTTTTT. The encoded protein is CATGAFSGELFF.

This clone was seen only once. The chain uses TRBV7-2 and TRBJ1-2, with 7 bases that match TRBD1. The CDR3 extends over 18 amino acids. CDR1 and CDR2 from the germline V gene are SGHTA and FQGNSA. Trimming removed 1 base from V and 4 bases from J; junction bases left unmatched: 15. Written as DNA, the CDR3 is TGTGCCAGCAGCTTAGATCCAACCGACAGGGTGGTAGGCTATGGCTACACCTTC. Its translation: CASSLDPTDRVVGYGYTF.

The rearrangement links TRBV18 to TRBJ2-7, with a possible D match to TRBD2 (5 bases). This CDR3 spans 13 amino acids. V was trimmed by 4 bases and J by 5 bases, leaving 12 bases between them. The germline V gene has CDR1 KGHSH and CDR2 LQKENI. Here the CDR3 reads CASSLTEADEQYF. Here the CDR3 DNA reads TGTGCCAGCTCACTTACGGAGGCTGACGAGCAGTACTTC.